A selection of T cell receptor beta chains follows, all from one sample in a study of cytomegalovirus exposure and HLA in healthy donors. Libraries were prepared by immunoSEQ multiplex PCR; TCRdb keeps only in-frame clonotypes and omits some of them. The sample lists fewer than 200,000 clones; around 73% were seen once. Sequencing was done on a sample of PBMCs. These receptor sequences come from a woman aged 18-29 years in good health and CMV-seropositive. Both conserved end residues are part of each CDR3. The order of the fields is D gene, J gene, clone size, V gene, CDR3 protein, CDR3 DNA. A D gene is named only where the DNA matches it firmly. For some rows the clone size is stated as once, few or many, or as a class when expanded; others skip it.

>NA|TRBJ2-1|once|TRBV5-8
CASSPGLTYYNEQFF
TGTGCCAGCAGCCCGGGACTGACATACTACAATGAGCAGTTCTTC
>NA|TRBJ1-2|NA|TRBV9
CASSVEGYGYTF
TGTGCCAGCAGCGTAGAGGGGTATGGCTACACCTTC
>TRBD2|TRBJ2-7|NA|TRBV7-2
CASSRLSGMRGSRVDEQYF
TGTGCCAGCAGCCGGTTAAGTGGTATGCGGGGGTCCCGGGTGGACGAGCAGTACTTC
>NA|TRBJ1-5|once|TRBV28
CASSSSGSGVQPQHF
TGTGCCAGCAGTTCCTCAGGTTCAGGGGTTCAGCCCCAGCATTTT
>TRBD1|TRBJ2-7|NA|TRBV23-1
CASSQWAGQGYEQYF
TGCGCCAGCAGTCAATGGGCCGGACAGGGCTACGAGCAGTACTTC
>TRBD1|TRBJ2-4|NA|TRBV2
CASGTGASAKNIQYF
TGTGCCAGCGGTACAGGGGCCTCGGCCAAAAACATTCAGTACTTC
>NA|TRBJ1-5|NA|TRBV7-6
CASSLEHNQPQHF
TGTGCCAGCAGCTTAGAGCACAATCAGCCCCAGCATTTT
>TRBD1|TRBJ1-4|NA|TRBV2
CASRYTQGANDEKLFF
TGTGCCAGCAGGTACACTCAGGGGGCGAACGATGAAAAACTGTTTTTT
>NA|TRBJ1-2|few|TRBV4-1
CASSQDGGGPARGYTF
TGCGCCAGCAGCCAAGATGGGGGGGGCCCTGCACGAGGCTACACCTTC
>TRBD1|TRBJ2-6|NA|TRBV10-3
CAIREGTGNGANVLTF
TGTGCCATCAGAGAGGGGACAGGGAATGGGGCCAACGTCCTGACTTTC
>NA|TRBJ2-7|NA|TRBV5-1
CASSLVGGESYEQYF
TGCGCCAGCAGCTTGGTTGGGGGCGAGTCCTACGAGCAGTACTTC